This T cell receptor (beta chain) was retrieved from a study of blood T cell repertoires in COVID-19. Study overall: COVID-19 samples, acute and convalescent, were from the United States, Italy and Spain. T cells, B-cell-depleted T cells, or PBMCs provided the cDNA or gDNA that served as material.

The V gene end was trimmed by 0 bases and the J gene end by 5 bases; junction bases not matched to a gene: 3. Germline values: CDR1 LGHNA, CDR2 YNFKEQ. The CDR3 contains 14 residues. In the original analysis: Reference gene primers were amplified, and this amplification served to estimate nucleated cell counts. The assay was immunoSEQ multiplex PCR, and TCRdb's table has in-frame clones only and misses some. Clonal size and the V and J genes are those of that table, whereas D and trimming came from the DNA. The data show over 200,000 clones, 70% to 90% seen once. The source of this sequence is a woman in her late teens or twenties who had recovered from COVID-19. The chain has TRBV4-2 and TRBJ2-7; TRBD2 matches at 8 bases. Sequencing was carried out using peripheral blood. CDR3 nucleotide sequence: TGTGCCAGCAGCCAAGAGGCGGGAGGTGACGAGCAGTACTTC. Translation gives CASSQEAGGDEQYF.